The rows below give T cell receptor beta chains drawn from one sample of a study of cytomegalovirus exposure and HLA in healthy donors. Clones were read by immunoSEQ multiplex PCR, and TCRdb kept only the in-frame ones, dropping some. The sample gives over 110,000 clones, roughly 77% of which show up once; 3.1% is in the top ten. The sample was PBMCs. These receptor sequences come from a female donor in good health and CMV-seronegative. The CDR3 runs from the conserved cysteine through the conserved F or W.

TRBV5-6 CASSVTLTTEAFF
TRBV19 CASSADRDPGNTIYF
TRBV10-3 CAIRGGASSYNSPLHF
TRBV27 CASSFAGDETQYF
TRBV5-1 CASSLGPGDNEQFF
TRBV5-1 CASSLSGSRYQETQYF
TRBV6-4 CASSDSSGELFF
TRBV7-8 CASSLAQGGYTF
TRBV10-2 CASSEFPGRGGESTDTQYF
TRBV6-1 CASSMSGTEAFF
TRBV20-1 CSASSGYEQYF
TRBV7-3 CASSLRAGADTEAFF
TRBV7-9 CASSPGLFSYEQYF
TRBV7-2 CASSSGLAGTYEQYF
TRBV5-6 CASSRLGLQGKGNSPLHF
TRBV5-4 CASSYDRAGTEAFF
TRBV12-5 CASGTQGAVWDTQYF
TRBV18 CASSPPGGGEKLFF
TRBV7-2 CASSLAIDGGGYTF
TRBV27 CASSQSLGLEAFF
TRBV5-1 CASSLGAGTGVEKLFF
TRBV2 CATQIQRTGELFF
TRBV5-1 CASSRRDSEMNTEAFF
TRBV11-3 CASSSRTGINEKLFF
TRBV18 CASSPRALNTEAFF
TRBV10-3 CAISSRLAGSTYNEQFF
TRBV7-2 CASSLLRTSLTDTQYF
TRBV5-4 CASSPGLAGGASGANVLTF
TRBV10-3 CAIREGTSGNNEQFF
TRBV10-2 CASRVDSVSYEQYF
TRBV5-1 CASSRTSGYEQYF
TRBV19 CASSIGRTGTYSNQPQHF
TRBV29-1 CSVEVAYEQYF
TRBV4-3 CASSQIGQRETQYF
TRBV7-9 CASSSSGGAYEQFF
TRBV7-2 CAWRGEHNYGYTF
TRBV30 CAWRGREAFF
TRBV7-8 CASSLPKQETQYF
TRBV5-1 CASSLAGDLYEQYF
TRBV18 CASSPQGEWGQYF
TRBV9 CASGTYLLRANVLTF
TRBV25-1 CASSSQGSYEQYF
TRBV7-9 CASSSSTSTDTQYF
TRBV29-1 CSVPSPYRGQYPFF
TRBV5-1 CASSLDREGGYTF
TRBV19 CASGQGAGETQYF
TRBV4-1 CASSLRTPMNTEAFF
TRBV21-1 CASSSTGLVTEAFF